This is a list of T cell receptor beta chains from one sample in a study of T cell responses to AZD1222 COVID-19 vaccine. TCRdb's table, derived via immunoSEQ multiplex PCR, lists solely in-frame clones and lacks some. The sample holds approximately 170,000 clones; around 92% are singletons and the top ten take about 1%. The material sequenced was peripheral blood, taken 28 days after the second AZD1222 dose. The receptors were sampled from an adult who received the AZD1222 COVID-19 vaccine. Both conserved end residues are part of each CDR3.

V gene,J gene,CDR3 length,CDR3 protein
TRBV27,TRBJ2-4,16,CASSPHRGLAKNIQYF
TRBV5-6,TRBJ1-2,16,CASSLGPGTGNYGYTF
TRBV6-2/TRBV6-3,TRBJ2-3,15,CASSYDSGGGDTQYF
TRBV7-9,TRBJ2-7,14,CASRAAGGFNEQYF
TRBV4-1,TRBJ1-3,14,CASSLQGTGNTIYF
TRBV6-5,TRBJ2-3,15,CASIARGAPRDTQYF
TRBV3-1/TRBV3-2,TRBJ2-7,13,CATTGTDSYEQYF
TRBV2,TRBJ2-6,13,CASSYSGANVLTF
TRBV7-3,TRBJ1-2,14,CASSPGGRVQGYTF
TRBV4-1,TRBJ1-1,14,CASSYRQGSTEAFF
TRBV6-5,TRBJ1-1,15,CASSYSAGGNTEAFF
TRBV15,TRBJ1-4,17,CATSRDRWGTGSEKLFF
TRBV29-1,TRBJ1-2,12,CSVRQEGLGYTF
TRBV18,TRBJ1-2,13,CASSPTANYGYTF
TRBV9,TRBJ1-6,13,CASSVGSASPLHF
TRBV4-1,TRBJ2-7,16,CASSQEPSVGYYEQYF
TRBV9,TRBJ2-2,19,CASSVAEGRGGVSTGELFF
TRBV12-3/TRBV12-4,TRBJ1-2,13,CASSLVRTRGYTF
TRBV7-9,TRBJ1-2,14,CASSLGGHQTGYTF
TRBV11-2,TRBJ2-5,16,CASTPTSGGLQETQYF
TRBV20-1,TRBJ2-5,12,CSASRRQETQYF
TRBV9,TRBJ1-1,14,CASSVVVGGTEAFF
TRBV2,TRBJ2-5,14,CASRQRGPQETQYF
TRBV4-1,TRBJ1-5,16,CASSPSGTGEDQPQHF
TRBV6-5,TRBJ1-2,13,CASSLIGLLGYTF
TRBV5-1,TRBJ2-2,15,CASTKTGPLTGELFF
TRBV5-5,TRBJ1-5,17,CASSLGPQPRSGQPQHF
TRBV30,TRBJ2-2,15,CAWSRAPVRTGELFF
TRBV9,TRBJ2-7,15,CASSVAGTSSYEQYF
TRBV14,TRBJ1-1,14,CASSQPGLNTEAFF
TRBV4-1,TRBJ2-2,15,CASSRLIGTTGELFF
TRBV6-5,TRBJ1-2,13,CASSYRDREGYTF
TRBV11-2,TRBJ1-5,13,CASSPARNQPQHF
TRBV16,TRBJ1-1,14,CASSHQGANTEAFF
TRBV2,TRBJ1-1,14,CASRRGQGVTEAFF
TRBV25-1,TRBJ1-2,15,CASSPSGRRGGGYTF
TRBV18,TRBJ2-7,14,CASSSPPFDHEQYF
TRBV5-1,TRBJ1-1,11,CASSSNTEAFF
TRBV2,TRBJ1-4,13,CASSPGNNEKLFF
TRBV6-6,TRBJ2-7,15,CASSGRTGGSYEQYF
TRBV2,TRBJ1-5,15,CASRVRGADNQPQHF
TRBV7-6,TRBJ2-3,15,CASSLARGTTDTQYF
TRBV7-9,TRBJ2-7,15,CASSSRDKNTYEQYF
TRBV6-5,TRBJ1-2,13,CASRGGSDYGYTF
TRBV7-9,TRBJ1-1,13,CASSSTGYTEAFF
TRBV3-1/TRBV3-2,TRBJ2-2,21,CASSQEFPAGLAGHNTGELFF
TRBV27,TRBJ2-7,16,CASSPQAHRVWSEQYF
TRBV9,TRBJ1-1,13,CASRPQDSTEAFF
TRBV18,TRBJ1-1,13,CASSPSQQAEAFF
TRBV19,TRBJ1-4,16,CASSTAFDRGNEKLFF
TRBV2,TRBJ1-2,17,CASSAHQRYRGTIGYTF
TRBV21-1,TRBJ1-2,13,CASSRGGDYGYTF
TRBV12-5,TRBJ2-3,17,CASEIWGLAGRADTQYF
TRBV15,TRBJ1-6,13,CATSKRDNSPLHF
TRBV10-3,TRBJ2-7,14,CAIRRQGASYEQYF